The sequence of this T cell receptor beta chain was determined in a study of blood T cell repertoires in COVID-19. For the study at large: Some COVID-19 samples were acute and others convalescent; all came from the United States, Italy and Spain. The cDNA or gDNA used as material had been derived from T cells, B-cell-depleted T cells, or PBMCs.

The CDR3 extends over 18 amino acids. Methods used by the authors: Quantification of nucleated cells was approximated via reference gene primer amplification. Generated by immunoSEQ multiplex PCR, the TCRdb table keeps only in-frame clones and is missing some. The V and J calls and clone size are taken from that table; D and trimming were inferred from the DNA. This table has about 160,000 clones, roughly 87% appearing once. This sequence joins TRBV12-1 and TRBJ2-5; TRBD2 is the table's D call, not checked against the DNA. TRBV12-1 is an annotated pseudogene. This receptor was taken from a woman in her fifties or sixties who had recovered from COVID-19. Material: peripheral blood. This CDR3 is CASSSGLAGDCPQETQYF. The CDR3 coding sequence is TGTGCCAGCAGCTCGGGACTAGCGGGGGACTGCCCCCAAGAGACCCAGTACTTC.